There are a few counts of the clone carrying this T cell receptor (beta chain). Germline trimming cut 9 bases from V and 5 bases from J; bases unmatched to any gene: 7. Germline V lookup: CDR1 MNHEY, CDR2 SMNVEV (reference sequence). The CDR3 has 14 amino acids. This sample is drawn from a study of T cells in Graves' hyperthyroidism and ophthalmopathy. What was amplified from RNA transcripts were TCR beta CDR3 regions. The study used the HTBI primer set for a first-round RT-PCR of the TCR CDR3. MiXCR was run by TCRdb on the multiplex PCR reads, yielding one entry per CDR3 protein. Among about 550,000 distinct CDR3 sequences, less than 25% were seen once, and the ten largest hold 26%.

The V call is TRBV27, the J call TRBJ1-6; 7 bases are shared with TRBD1. The sequence derives from a man between 18 and 29 years old with Graves' hyperthyroidism. Source material: blood. In nucleotides, the CDR3 is TGTGCCAGTTCCAAGGGGGCGAATAATTCACCCCTCCACTTT. Translating gives CASSKGANNSPLHF.